This T cell receptor (beta chain) appears in the sequencing data of a study of cytomegalovirus exposure and HLA in healthy donors. Though nominally healthy at sampling, donors likely had unrecorded immune exposures. The CDR3 extends over 13 amino acids. The germline V gene has CDR1 SGHVS and CDR2 FNYEAQ. Trimming took off 3 bases at V and 2 bases at J, with 7 bases between the two ends. In the PCR, 60 Vbeta and 13 Jbeta primers were used. TCRdb's table, derived via immunoSEQ multiplex PCR, lists solely in-frame clones and lacks some. The sample records roughly 180,000 clones, approximately 9.5% being singletons.

The TCR sequence derives from a woman in her 30s in good health and CMV-seropositive. The chain joins TRBV7-6 to TRBJ1-1; D is unclear. Specimen: PBMCs. The CDR3 region is CASSFSGNTEAFF. The CDR3 bases are TGTGCCAGCAGCTTCTCAGGCAACACTGAAGCTTTCTTT.